What follows describes a single T cell receptor beta chain. The V segment lost 3 bases and the J segment 7 bases; nucleotides outside the gene matches: 14. The CDR3 is 16 residues long. CDR1 and CDR2 (germline): SNHLY, FYNNEI. The authors ran a second PCR of roughly 6 to 12 cycles using a sample-barcoded 5' primer and a J-beta primer mix. Every single cDNA molecule received a tag from a template-switch adaptor with 12 random nucleotides. MiXCR was run by TCRdb on the 5' RACE reads, yielding one entry per CDR3 protein. Of approximately 1,700,000 distinct CDR3 sequences listed, about two fifths were seen once; the top ten hold around 23%. Donors were healthy Caucasian individuals from Russia aged about 6 to 90. This entry comes from a study of blood T cells in healthy people across ages.

The source material was blood. The receptor comes from a human donor in good health. The rearrangement links TRBV2 to TRBJ1-2, with 7 bases aligning to TRBD1. The CDR3: CASSDGSDRVYGGYTF. The CDR3 DNA sequence: TGTGCCAGCAGTGACGGCTCAGACAGGGTGTATGGTGGCTACACCTTC.